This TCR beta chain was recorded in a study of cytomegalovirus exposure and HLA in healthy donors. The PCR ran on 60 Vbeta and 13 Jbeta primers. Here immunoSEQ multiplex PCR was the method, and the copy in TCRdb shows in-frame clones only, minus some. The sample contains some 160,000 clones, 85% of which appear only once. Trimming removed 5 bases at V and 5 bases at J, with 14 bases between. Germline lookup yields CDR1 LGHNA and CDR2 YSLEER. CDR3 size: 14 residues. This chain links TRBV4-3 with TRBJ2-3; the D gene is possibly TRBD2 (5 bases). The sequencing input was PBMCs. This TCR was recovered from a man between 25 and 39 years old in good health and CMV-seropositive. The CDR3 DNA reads TGCGCCAGCAGCTCCCGGCGGGTACAAGATACGCAGTATTTT. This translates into CASSSRRVQDTQYF.